Below, 29 T cell receptor beta chains from the same sample are listed, as sequenced in a study of blood T cell repertoires in COVID-19. Profiling relied on immunoSEQ multiplex PCR, and the TCRdb table lists in-frame clones only, not all of them. Here the sample spans roughly 87,000 clones, approximately 85% being singletons. Sequenced input: peripheral blood. Source of these receptors: a man aged 50-59 years with active COVID-19.

This clone was detected only once. CDR3 DNA sequence: TGTGCCAGTGGAGACAGGGTATCCAATGAGCAGTTCTTC. Its protein product is CASGDRVSNEQFF. The chain couples TRBV7-2 to TRBJ2-1; 7 positions agree with TRBD1. J was trimmed by 6 bases and V by 9 bases; bases with no gene match: 8. Germline V gene sequence: CDR1 SGHTA, CDR2 FQGNSA. The CDR3 is 13 amino acids.

This chain's CDR3 is CASSVAGGLFF. The CDR3 DNA reads as TGTGCCAGCAGCGTGGCGGGGGGGTTGTTCTTC. The gene calls are TRBV9 and TRBJ2-1, with 9 nucleotides matching TRBD2. V trimming: 2 bases; J trimming: 15 bases; junction bases outside the gene matches: 3. Germline V CDR1 and CDR2: SGDLS, YYNGEE. The CDR3 runs to 11 residues.

This chain connects TRBV6-2 or TRBV6-3 to TRBJ1-5; the D is unclear. This CDR3 is built from 14 residues. Trimming shortened V by 2 bases and J by 5 bases, and 10 bases separated the two germline ends. Germline CDR1 MNHEY, CDR2 SVGEGT. The CDR3 loop is CASSYLRVDQPQHF. CDR3 DNA sequence: TGTGCCAGCAGTTACCTCCGGGTTGATCAGCCCCAGCATTTT.

This clone was seen once. The gene calls are TRBV28 and TRBJ2-1, with 10 positions matching TRBD1. Germline assignment: CDR1 MDHEN and CDR2 SYDVKM. The CDR3 has 15 amino acids. Losses at the gene ends were 8 bases for V and 7 bases for J; bases not matched to a gene: 11. The CDR3 coding sequence is TGTGCCAGCGGCGTCCTCGGGACAGGGGAAAATGAGCAGTTCTTC. It translates to CASGVLGTGENEQFF.

This clone was picked up one time. The chain employs TRBV19 and TRBJ2-7; tentative D call: TRBD2 (7 bases). V was pared by 2 bases and J by 0 bases, with 11 bases between. Germline CDR1 LNHDA, CDR2 SQIVND (reference sequence). The CDR3 sequence is 15 residues long. CDR3 residues: CASSISGGPSYEQYF. Written as DNA, the CDR3 is TGTGCCAGTAGTATATCCGGGGGGCCCTCCTACGAGCAGTACTTC.

This sequence joins TRBV7-6 and TRBJ1-5, with D tentatively TRBD1 (5 bases). This CDR3 is built from 15 residues. Germline loops: CDR1 SGHVS, CDR2 FNYEAQ. Trimming stripped 5 bases from V and 2 bases from J, with 13 bases between. The CDR3 bases are TGTGCCAGCAGCCCTAGGGGAGGAGGCAATCAGCCCCAGCATTTT. This encodes CASSPRGGGNQPQHF.

The V and J genes are TRBV5-1 and TRBJ1-4, with D hard to call. Germline-derived CDR1 and CDR2 are SGHRS and YFSETQ. Between the trimmed V and J ends, which lost 4 bases and 0 bases, there was a span of 7 bases. CDR3 size: 14 residues. The CDR3 nucleotides are TGCGCCAGCAGCCGGGTCGCAACTAATGAAAAACTGTTTTTT. Protein: CASSRVATNEKLFF.

V usage is TRBV9 and J usage is TRBJ2-3; 7 bases fit TRBD2. Germline CDR1 and CDR2: SGDLS and YYNGEE. The CDR3 loop spans 14 amino acids. Losses at the gene ends were 0 bases for V and 6 bases for J; bases not matched to a gene: 4. Here the CDR3 DNA reads TGTGCCAGCAGCGTAGTCGGGGAGGGGGATACGCAGTATTTT. This codes for CASSVVGEGDTQYF. Filled out from reference TRBV9 and TRBJ2-3, the complete variable domain reads DSGVTQTPKHLITATGQRVTLRCSPRSGDLSVYWYQQSLDQGLQFLIQYYNGEERAKGNILERFSAQQFPDLHSELNLSSLELGDSALYFCASSVVGEGDTQYFGPGTRLTVL.

The chain is built from TRBV6-6 and TRBJ2-3; 9 nucleotides align to TRBD1. Unmatched junction bases numbered 12, after V lost 6 bases and J lost 5 bases. The germline V gene has CDR1 MNHNY and CDR2 SVGAGI (reference sequence). The CDR3 loop spans 16 amino acids. The CDR3 DNA follows: TGTGCCAGCAGCCCGGGACAGGGAGGTGTTCAAGATACGCAGTATTTT. As protein: CASSPGQGGVQDTQYF.

The chain recombines TRBV15 with TRBJ1-5, with a weak D call TRBD1 (5 bases). The germline CDR1 and CDR2 sequences are LNHNV and YYDKDF (reference sequence). V dropped 0 bases and J dropped 11 bases, with 14 bases sitting between them. The CDR3 sequence is 14 residues long. The CDR3 region is CATSRDRGVEAQHF. In DNA form, the CDR3 reads TGTGCCACCAGCAGAGATAGGGGCGTTGAAGCCCAGCATTTT. Variable domain in full (rest from reference TRBV15 and TRBJ1-5): DAMVIQNPRYQVTQFGKPVTLSCSQTLNHNVMYWYQQKSSQAPKLLFHYYDKDFNNEADTPDNFQSRRPNTSFCFLDIRSPGLGDTAMYLCATSRDRGVEAQHFGDGTRLSIL.

CDR3 amino acids: CASSQFGRIQETQYF. The CDR3 coding sequence is TGCGCCAGCAGCCAATTCGGCAGGATCCAAGAGACCCAGTACTTC. This chain links TRBV4-3 with TRBJ2-5; D is undetermined. The V gene lost 2 bases and the J gene lost 1 base, with 11 bases spanning the gap. Germline loops: CDR1 LGHNA, CDR2 YSLEER. The CDR3 contains 15 residues.

The chain recombines TRBV28 with TRBJ1-1; D gene unclear. This CDR3 spans 12 amino acids. Trimming removed 7 bases from V and 4 bases from J, with 10 bases in between. Germline V gene data show CDR1 as MDHEN and CDR2 as SYDVKM. CDR3 in DNA: TGTGCCAGCAAACCCGGGGTCACTGAAGCTTTCTTT. This gives the protein CASKPGVTEAFF.

J is TRBJ1-1 and V is TRBV11-1, with TRBD1 matching 9 bases. This CDR3 has 14 amino acids. Germline-derived CDR1 and CDR2 are SGHAT and FQDESV (reference sequence). V shed 3 bases, J shed 2 bases, and the junction held 1 base outside the gene matches. The CDR3 here is CASSLDRGNTEAFF. CDR3 DNA: TGTGCCAGCAGCTTGGACAGGGGCAACACTGAAGCTTTCTTT.

This sequence joins TRBV18 and TRBJ2-7, with D uncertain. CDR1 and CDR2 (germline): KGHSH, LQKENI. This CDR3 has 13 amino acids. Trimming removed 3 bases from V and 5 bases from J, with 11 bases in between. Here the CDR3 reads CASSPSPGDEQYF. The CDR3 nucleotides are TGTGCCAGCTCACCTAGTCCCGGTGACGAGCAGTACTTC.

V is TRBV6-5 and J is TRBJ1-1, with D perhaps matching TRBD1 (6 bases). V lost 7 bases, J lost 2 bases, and 14 bases lay in between. The length of the CDR3 is 14 residues. Germline assignment: CDR1 MNHEY and CDR2 SVGAGI. The CDR3 sequence is CASTRQAKNTEAFF. CDR3 DNA sequence: TGTGCCAGCACCAGACAGGCCAAAAACACTGAAGCTTTCTTT.

The chain recombines TRBV7-2 with TRBJ2-7; possible D gene TRBD1, 6 bases. V was shortened by 5 bases and J by 1 base, with 18 bases between the two germline ends. This CDR3 is 16 amino acids long. Germline assignment: CDR1 SGHTA and CDR2 FQGNSA. Here the CDR3 reads CASSAEAAGVSYEQYF. CDR3 bases: TGTGCCAGCAGCGCAGAAGCGGCAGGGGTGTCCTACGAGCAGTACTTC. Full variable domain (outside the CDR3, taken from reference TRBV7-2 and TRBJ2-7): GAGVSQSPSNKVTEKGKDVELRCDPISGHTALYWYRQSLGQGLEFLIYFQGNSAPDKSGLPSDRFSAERTGGSVSTLTIQRTQQEDSAVYLCASSAEAAGVSYEQYFGPGTRLTVT.

V and J are TRBV18 and TRBJ1-2; 8 bases fit TRBD1. The V gene end was trimmed by 2 bases and the J gene end by 4 bases; junction bases not matched to a gene: 3. From germline, CDR1 is KGHSH and CDR2 LQKENI. The CDR3 length is 14 residues. CDR3 nucleotides: TGTGCCAGCTCACCAACCAGGGGGCTCTATGGCTACACCTTC. Its protein product is CASSPTRGLYGYTF.

The chain links TRBV7-3 to TRBJ1-5, with TRBD1 identical over 8 bases. Germline V CDR1 and CDR2: SGHTA, FQGTGA. V lost 3 bases and J lost 3; bases outside the gene matches: 10. The CDR3 extends over 17 amino acids. The CDR3 region has the DNA TGTGCCAGCAGCTTTGCTCAGGGGGCGGGTGACAATCAGCCCCAGCATTTT. Amino acids: CASSFAQGAGDNQPQHF.

This chain links TRBV7-8 with TRBJ2-7; the match to TRBD1 covers 7 bases. After removal of 1 base from V and 5 bases from J, the junction contained 11 bases not matched to a gene. The CDR3 contains 16 residues. Germline CDR1 SGHVS, CDR2 FQNEAQ. The CDR3 region is CASSLVWDSNPDEQYF. CDR3 coding DNA: TGTGCCAGCAGCTTAGTATGGGACAGTAATCCCGACGAGCAGTACTTC. Using reference TRBV7-8 and TRBJ2-7 for the parts outside the CDR3, the full variable domain is GAGVSQSPRYKVAKRGQDVALRCDPISGHVSLFWYQQALGQGPEFLTYFQNEAQLDKSGLPSDRFFAERPEGSVSTLKIQRTQQEDSAVYLCASSLVWDSNPDEQYFGPGTRLTVT.

CDR3: CSVGPGDRPYNEQFF. CDR3 DNA sequence: TGCAGCGTTGGTCCCGGGGACAGGCCGTACAATGAGCAGTTCTTC. The rearrangement uses TRBV29-1 and TRBJ2-1; 8 bases are shared with TRBD1. After removal of 4 bases from V and 4 bases from J, the junction contained 9 bases not matched to a gene. Germline values: CDR1 SQVTM, CDR2 ANQGSEA. The CDR3 runs 15 residues.

The rearrangement links TRBV19 to TRBJ2-7; 7 nucleotides match TRBD1. CDR3 length: 16 amino acids. V was clipped by 5 bases and J by 2 bases; unmatched bases: 12. Germline V lookup: CDR1 LNHDA, CDR2 SQIVND (reference sequence). DNA for the CDR3: TGTGCCAGTAGTGGGAGTTCAGGGGGTGCCGCCTACGAGCAGTACTTC. It is translated as CASSGSSGGAAYEQYF. The whole variable domain, remainder taken from reference TRBV19 and TRBJ2-7, is DGGITQSPKYLFRKEGQNVTLSCEQNLNHDAMYWYRQDPGQGLRLIYYSQIVNDFQKGDIAEGYSVSREKKESFPLTVTSAQKNPTAFYLCASSGSSGGAAYEQYFGPGTRLTVT.

J is TRBJ1-1 and V is TRBV5-1, with 10 bases lining up with TRBD1. Germline V gives CDR1 SGHRS, CDR2 YFSETQ. J gave up 8 bases and V 4 bases, and 8 bases lay outside the gene matches. The CDR3 has 14 amino acids. CDR3 region: CASSVSGTGEEAFF. The CDR3 bases are TGCGCCAGCAGCGTTTCCGGGACAGGGGAGGAAGCTTTCTTT. Variable domain in full (rest from reference TRBV5-1 and TRBJ1-1): KAGVTQTPRYLIKTRGQQVTLSCSPISGHRSVSWYQQTPGQGLQFLFEYFSETQRNKGNFPGRFSGRQFSNSRSEMNVSTLELGDSALYLCASSVSGTGEEAFFGQGTRLTVV.

This sequence joins TRBV27 and TRBJ2-2, with D perhaps matching TRBD2 (7 bases). Per germline, CDR1 MNHEY and CDR2 SMNVEV (reference sequence). Trimming stripped 0 bases from V and 5 bases from J, with 16 bases between. The CDR3 is made up of 17 amino acids. The DNA for the CDR3 is TGTGCCAGCAGTTTATCACCGGGGGGCCTGAGGACCGGGGAGCTGTTTTTT. Protein product: CASSLSPGGLRTGELFF.

The V call is TRBV28, the J call TRBJ1-3; 7 bases align to TRBD1. The germline V gene encodes CDR1 MDHEN and CDR2 SYDVKM. Germline trimming cut 7 bases from V and 1 base from J; bases unmatched to any gene: 10. The CDR3 is 16 amino acids. The CDR3 sequence: CASILARGRSGNTIYF. CDR3 bases: TGTGCCAGCATACTAGCCAGGGGGAGATCTGGAAACACCATATATTTT. Together with reference TRBV28 and TRBJ1-3, the CDR3 gives the full variable domain: DVKVTQSSRYLVKRTGEKVFLECVQDMDHENMFWYRQDPGLGLRLIYFSYDVKMKEKGDIPEGYSVSREKKERFSLILESASTNQTSMYLCASILARGRSGNTIYFGEGSWLTVV.

J is TRBJ1-2 and V is TRBV7-8, with TRBD1 identical over 8 bases. Germline loops: CDR1 SGHVS, CDR2 FQNEAQ. Trimming took 0 bases from V and 8 from J; bases not matched to a gene: 11. The CDR3 has 16 residues. CDR3 in DNA: TGTGCCAGCAGCTTAGCGCCGGACAGGGTCGATCGGGGCTACACCTTC. Its protein product is CASSLAPDRVDRGYTF.

This clone occurred a few times. This chain uses TRBV28 with TRBJ1-5; 8 bases fit TRBD1. Germline lookup yields CDR1 MDHEN and CDR2 SYDVKM. J was trimmed by 5 bases and V by 5 bases; bases with no gene match: 5. The CDR3 contains 14 residues. CDR3 loop: CASSTWTGHQPQHF. CDR3 in DNA: TGTGCCAGCAGTACTTGGACAGGGCATCAGCCCCAGCATTTT.

V and J are TRBV28 and TRBJ1-2, with D unclear. CDR1 MDHEN and CDR2 SYDVKM come from the germline V gene. Trimming cost V 6 bases and J 0 bases, with 14 bases left between them. The CDR3 consists of 15 residues. In DNA, the CDR3 is TGTGCCAGCAGCCCCTACAGAGCAGCTAACTATGGCTACACCTTC. Protein: CASSPYRAANYGYTF.

The chain uses TRBV14 and TRBJ2-1; D might be TRBD1 (6 bases). CDR3 length: 15 amino acids. Germline V gives CDR1 SGHDN, CDR2 FVKESK. Trimming took off 3 bases at V and 2 bases at J, with 11 bases between the two ends. The CDR3: CASSQGATPYNEQFF. CDR3 DNA: TGTGCCAGCAGCCAGGGGGCGACCCCCTACAATGAGCAGTTCTTC.

This clone was seen a single time. V usage is TRBV6-4 and J usage is TRBJ2-1; 9 bases line up with TRBD1. CDR1 and CDR2 from the germline V gene are MRHNA and SNTAGT. The CDR3 spans 22 residues. V shed 0 bases and J 3 bases; nucleotides not matched to a gene: 21. This CDR3 is CASSDSTGPGQGIEGVYNEQFF. CDR3 sequence (DNA): TGTGCCAGCAGTGACTCGACGGGCCCGGGACAGGGAATAGAGGGTGTCTACAATGAGCAGTTCTTC.